These 9 T cell receptor beta chains came from one sample sequenced in a study of OX40 agonist ivuxolimab in advanced cancers. Using immunoSEQ multiplex PCR, the repertoire was profiled, and TCRdb retains in-frame clones only, with some absent. Of fewer than 30,000 clones in the sample, about 76% were seen once. Sequences were derived from CD4+ or CD8+ T cells sorted from blood, sampled in a trial of the OX40 agonist ivuxolimab. Source of these receptors: an adult with an advanced solid tumor such as melanoma, head and neck, liver or kidney cancer.

The CDR3 spells CASSLMGGGGVTQYF. The CDR3 bases are TGTGCCAGCAGTTTGATGGGCGGAGGGGGAGTTACGCAGTATTTT. This sequence joins TRBV27 and TRBJ2-3, with D perhaps TRBD1 or TRBD2 (6 bases each). The ends were cut back, 3 bases at V and 8 bases at J, with 18 bases in the middle. Germline V CDR1 and CDR2: MNHEY, SMNVEV (reference sequence). This CDR3 is built from 15 residues.

V and J are TRBV5-3 and TRBJ1-2, with no clear D. TRBV5-3 is annotated as an ORF whose role is uncertain. CDR3 length: 17 residues. The V gene lost 0 bases and the J gene lost 4 bases, with 19 bases spanning the gap. DNA of the CDR3: TGTGCCAGAAGCTTGGAATTTCGGCGGAGGTTACTCTATGGCTACACCTTC. Residues: CARSLEFRRRLLYGYTF.

The chain recombines TRBV13 with TRBJ1-2; D not certain. Germline V gene data show CDR1 as PRHDT and CDR2 as FYEKMQ (reference sequence). V was pared by 5 bases and J by 2 bases, with 18 bases between. This CDR3 region has 16 residues. The CDR3 spells CASSPYGEGWNYGYTF. CDR3 in DNA: TGTGCCAGCAGCCCATATGGGGAGGGATGGAACTATGGCTACACCTTC.

The chain has TRBV4-1 and TRBJ2-3, with a weak D call TRBD2 (5 bases). The CDR3 is made up of 16 amino acids. Between the trimmed V and J ends, which lost 1 base and 6 bases, there was a span of 17 bases. Germline values: CDR1 MGHRA, CDR2 YSYEKL. CDR3 bases: TGCGCCAGCAGCCAAGGACCGAGGGATTTGGGGGATACGCAGTATTTT. Protein: CASSQGPRDLGDTQYF.

The genes are TRBV14 and TRBJ2-2, with D tentatively TRBD2 (6 bases). The germline V gene has CDR1 SGHDN and CDR2 FVKESK. The CDR3 runs to 12 residues. V dropped 7 bases and J dropped 7 bases, with 10 bases sitting between them. CDR3 region: CASTLSGGELFF. DNA of the CDR3: TGTGCCAGCACCCTTAGCGGCGGGGAGCTGTTTTTT.

This clone has only one observation. V is TRBV10-3 and J is TRBJ2-7; D is ambiguous. With 0 bases removed from V and 3 bases from J, the gap between germline ends came to 12 bases. Germline V gene sequence: CDR1 ENHRY, CDR2 SYGVKD. This CDR3 has 15 amino acids. The CDR3: CAISESYQWGYEQYF. CDR3 sequence (DNA): TGTGCCATCAGTGAGTCTTACCAATGGGGCTACGAGCAGTACTTC.

CDR3: CASSLLGPQETQYF. In nucleotides, the CDR3 is TGTGCCAGCAGTCTACTGGGACCCCAAGAGACCCAGTACTTC. The V gene is TRBV6-6, the J gene TRBJ2-5; D assignment may be TRBD1 or TRBD2 (5 bases each). Germline CDR1 MNHNY, CDR2 SVGAGI (reference sequence). V lost 5 bases and J 1 base, leaving 11 bases between the germline ends. The CDR3 runs 14 residues.

This clone was detected only once. The chain carries TRBV5-1 and TRBJ1-1; D not certain. Germline assignment: CDR1 SGHRS and CDR2 YFSETQ. Trimming pared 0 bases from V and 2 bases from J, leaving 5 bases between. This CDR3 spans 13 amino acids. CDR3 in amino acids: CASSLGANTEAFF. CDR3 DNA sequence: TGCGCCAGCAGCTTGGGCGCTAACACTGAAGCTTTCTTT.

This chain's CDR3 is CASSPGGGNQPQHF. The CDR3 DNA follows: TGTGCCAGCAGCCCAGGGGGTGGCAATCAGCCCCAGCATTTT. The genes are TRBV9 and TRBJ1-5; 7 bases map to TRBD1. Germline CDR1 is SGDLS and CDR2 is YYNGEE. V lost 4 bases to trimming and J lost 2 bases; unmatched junction nucleotides: 3. The CDR3 sequence is 14 residues long. The variable domain in full, with the rest retrieved from reference TRBV9 and TRBJ1-5, is DSGVTQTPKHLITATGQRVTLRCSPRSGDLSVYWYQQSLDQGLQFLIQYYNGEERAKGNILERFSAQQFPDLHSELNLSSLELGDSALYFCASSPGGGNQPQHFGDGTRLSIL.